This TCR beta chain came from a study of read filtering for tumor transcriptome and immune sequencing. The wider study: Revised staging placed eight or nine patients in R-ISS I, about 17 in II, six or seven in III. TCR-mapped reads were about 3.5 to 11 million with IR-seq versus about 85 to 1,300 with RNA-seq. Whole-study findings and limits: IR-seq captured clonotypes deeper and more reliably than RNA-seq.

This clonotype was observed many times. Its target is unknown. From approximately 430 ng of RNA, a library with molecular barcoded alpha/delta and beta/gamma adaptors was made. One entry per CDR3 protein results from TCRdb running MiXCR on the reads. Among some 140,000 distinct CDR3 sequences listed, approximately 13% were seen once. This clonotype was obtained from a donor aged 40 or older with multiple myeloma. The sample was a population of CD138-negative cells sorted from bone marrow.

As DNA, the CDR3 is TGTGCCAGCTCGCCCTTAGGAGGGCAGGTAATGTCGTCCAATGAGCAGTTCTTC. It is translated as CASSPLGGQVMSSNEQFF. The chain has TRBV18 and TRBJ2-1; D perhaps matches TRBD2 (6 bases). Trimming took off 6 bases at V and 6 bases at J, with 27 bases between the two ends. Germline V gene lookup returns CDR1 KGHSH and CDR2 LQKENI. This CDR3 region has 18 residues.